Below, one T cell receptor (beta chain) is given with its context. Its matching antigen is unknown. At one end, the junction sequence differs from germline, possibly due to a read error. The sample belongs to a study of T cell repertoires in cytomegalovirus infection. Whole-study context: CMV infection together with matching HLA type was indicated by public TCR beta signatures. Study-wide findings and caveats: In two of eight donors, the top clonotype was HLA-C-restricted CMV-specific. Cumulative frequency (of public TCR beta family members) identified carriers of CMV plus the relevant HLA.

One entry per CDR3 protein, called by TCRdb with MiXCR from the reads. The sample gives 150,000 or so distinct CDR3 sequences, 20% to 30% of which show up once; 10% to 11% is in the top ten. This receptor was identified in a human donor in good health (CMV status not recorded). Some clones in this sample may be carry-over from other donors' samples. Sequenced material: PBMCs.

In DNA form, the CDR3 reads TGTGTCAGCAGTCCGAGGGACAGGTTCAATGAGCAGTTCTTC. Its translation: CVSSPRDRFNEQFF. V gene TRBV28 combines with J gene TRBJ2-1; 8 bases agree with TRBD1. Germline V lookup: CDR1 MDHEN, CDR2 SYDVKM. The CDR3 extends over 14 amino acids. The whole variable domain, remainder taken from reference TRBV28 and TRBJ2-1, is DVKVTQSSRYLVKRTGEKVFLECVQDMDHENMFWYRQDPGLGLRLIYFSYDVKMKEKGDIPEGYSVSREKKERFSLILESASTNQTSMYLCVSSPRDRFNEQFFGPGTRLTVL.